A single sample is the source of the 6 T cell receptor beta chains below, sequenced in a study of blood T cell repertoires in COVID-19. The repertoire was sequenced with immunoSEQ multiplex PCR; TCRdb's copy has only in-frame clones and lacks some. The table shows tens of thousands of clones, with roughly 80% occurring only once. Sequencing input: peripheral blood. These receptors were taken from a human donor in a cohort sampled during active COVID-19.

This clone was recorded only once. This chain joins TRBV18 and TRBJ2-7, with TRBD2 as a possible D gene (6 bases). Germline assignment: CDR1 KGHSH and CDR2 LQKENI. The CDR3 totals 13 residues. The V gene lost 3 bases and the J gene lost 6 bases, with 12 bases spanning the gap. CDR3 sequence reads: CASSPTSAAEQYF. The CDR3 DNA reads as TGTGCCAGCTCACCGACTAGTGCCGCCGAGCAGTACTTC.

This rearrangement joins TRBV5-1 to TRBJ2-7; D is unresolved. The CDR3 consists of 14 residues. Germline CDR1 and CDR2: SGHRS and YFSETQ. V gave up 1 base and J gave up 6 bases, with 14 bases separating them. CDR3 sequence reads: CASSLLIEPGEQYF. Written as DNA, the CDR3 is TGCGCCAGCAGCTTGTTGATTGAGCCAGGCGAGCAGTACTTC. Combining the CDR3 with reference TRBV5-1 and TRBJ2-7 gives the whole variable domain KAGVTQTPRYLIKTRGQQVTLSCSPISGHRSVSWYQQTPGQGLQFLFEYFSETQRNKGNFPGRFSGRQFSNSRSEMNVSTLELGDSALYLCASSLLIEPGEQYFGPGTRLTVT.

The gene calls are TRBV6-1 and TRBJ1-1, with 7 bases aligning to TRBD1. Trimming removed 4 bases from V and 11 bases from J; junction bases left unmatched: 10. Germline V gives CDR1 MNHNS, CDR2 SASEGT. This CDR3 contains 13 residues. The CDR3 bases are TGTGCCAGCAGTGGAGCCAGGGGGAGCGATGCTTTCTTT. Translation: CASSGARGSDAFF.

This chain joins TRBV5-6 and TRBJ1-2; no clear D gene. V was clipped by 3 bases and J by 8 bases, with 14 bases between them. CDR1 and CDR2 (germline): SGHDT, YYEEEE. CDR3 length equals 13 residues. The CDR3 loop is CASSSRWGDGYTF. Here the CDR3 DNA reads TGTGCCAGCAGCTCCCGGTGGGGAGACGGCTACACCTTC.

The V call is TRBV18, the J call TRBJ2-1; 7 bases fit TRBD1. The germline V gene encodes CDR1 KGHSH and CDR2 LQKENI. V was pared by 3 bases and J by 6 bases, with 8 bases of the junction left unmatched. This CDR3 is built from 15 residues. CDR3 amino acids: CASSPRPRDSNEQFF. DNA of the CDR3: TGTGCCAGCTCACCTCGCCCTCGGGACAGCAATGAGCAGTTCTTC. The whole variable domain, remainder taken from reference TRBV18 and TRBJ2-1, is NAGVMQNPRHLVRRRGQEARLRCSPMKGHSHVYWYRQLPEEGLKFMVYLQKENIIDESGMPKERFSAEFPKEGPSILRIQQVVRGDSAAYFCASSPRPRDSNEQFFGPGTRLTVL.

This chain connects TRBV4-1 to TRBJ1-5; no clear D. Trimming took 0 bases from V and 2 from J, leaving 11 bases between them. Germline V CDR1 and CDR2: MGHRA, YSYEKL. The CDR3 loop spans 16 amino acids. The DNA of the CDR3 is TGCGCCAGCAGCCAAGACAATTTCGTAGGCAATCAGCCCCAGCATTTT. It encodes CASSQDNFVGNQPQHF.